This T cell receptor (beta chain) was captured in a study of regulatory and conventional T cells in RAG deficiency. About this clone itself: Its antigen is not known.

Blood CD4+ CD25-high CD127-low regulatory T cells supplied the genomic DNA template. TCRdb's copy holds only in-frame clones and misses some; the assay was immunoSEQ multiplex PCR. The data hold several thousand clones, with 90% to 95% observed a single time. General study findings and limits: Patient subsets had shorter CDR3s; Omenn Treg-Tconv overlap exceeded 90%. Omenn syndrome and CID/AS patients had roughly 100-fold fewer unique Treg TCR beta sequences, versus about 10-fold elsewhere. These Omenn syndrome Treg sorts may hold peripherally activated cells instead.

Separately, the same data were catalogued under a study of regulatory T cells. From that study: Amplification used 52 TRBV primers and 13 TRBJ primers.

Sequences were obtained from CD127- CD25+ CD4+ Tregs sorted from blood. This receptor was taken from a human donor in good health.

CDR3 in DNA: TGTGCCAGCAGCTTTGTGGTATTCGGGGGGGCCACTGAAGCTTTCTTT. This sequence encodes CASSFVVFGGATEAFF. The chain uses TRBV7-2 and TRBJ1-1, with D maybe TRBD1 (6 bases). V was cut by 3 bases and J by 4 bases, with 18 bases left in between. The CDR3 is made up of 16 amino acids. The germline gives CDR1 SGHTA, CDR2 FQGNSA.